Listed below are T cell receptor beta chains from one sample, sequenced in a study of cytomegalovirus exposure and HLA in healthy donors. Using immunoSEQ multiplex PCR, the repertoire was profiled, and TCRdb retains in-frame clones only, with some absent. The table has about 120,000 clones, over 65% seen once; the top ten hold 2.5% to 3.5%. The sample was PBMCs. The receptors stem from a middle-aged woman in good health and CMV-seropositive. CDR3s leave out the opening cysteine and the closing phenylalanine or tryptophan. Clone size is stated in some rows and not others, as once, few, many or a class when expanded.

TRBJ2-7,NA,TRBV7-2,ASSPSLGSTYEQY
TRBJ2-7,NA,TRBV4-1,ASSQEGQGSYEQY
TRBJ2-3,few,TRBV4-3,ASSLVRGDTQY
TRBJ2-7,NA,TRBV2,ASTVAGGPYEQY
TRBJ2-1,once,TRBV5-1,ASSLGQGGNEQF
TRBJ1-6,NA,TRBV5-6,ASSFGSSSLH
TRBJ2-3,NA,TRBV5-1,ASSALASFTDTQY
TRBJ2-2,NA,TRBV5-4,ASSTRDRGAGELF
TRBJ2-1,NA,TRBV19,ASSSGFLGGDEQF
TRBJ2-5,NA,TRBV5-6,ASSLGGGDETQY
TRBJ2-1,once,TRBV7-3,ASSLGRKGAGGGNEQF
TRBJ1-3,NA,TRBV6-5,ASRYYDRGSGNTIY
TRBJ1-1,NA,TRBV30,AWSRSAYTEAF
TRBJ2-3,NA,TRBV7-3,ASSLSGRTDTQY
TRBJ2-2,NA,TRBV20-1,SATGSGELF
TRBJ2-1,once,TRBV13,ASSLDPVNEQF
TRBJ2-1,NA,TRBV2,ASGGDENEQF
TRBJ1-1,NA,TRBV2,ASSFVGGTEAF
TRBJ2-1,NA,TRBV19,ASSMGQGRSSYNEQF
TRBJ1-1,once,TRBV4-2,ASSPRGTSTEAF
TRBJ1-2,NA,TRBV5-5,ASSLREGWQYGYT
TRBJ2-1,NA,TRBV2,ASYASGDINEQF
TRBJ1-5,NA,TRBV19,ASSFRDRASLNQPQH
TRBJ1-1,NA,TRBV30,AWSPGGGNTEAF
TRBJ2-3,NA,TRBV7-9,ASQGDSTDTQY
TRBJ2-5,NA,TRBV2,ASRLSRVNGEETQY
TRBJ1-1,NA,TRBV4-3,ASSQDSRGRLNAF
TRBJ2-2,NA,TRBV30,ACSRGRGGELF
TRBJ2-6,NA,TRBV2,ASSAVLPGANVLT
TRBJ2-3,NA,TRBV7-3,ASSQTGGSTDTQY
TRBJ2-3,NA,TRBV5-4,ASSKTGTGGTDTQY
TRBJ2-5,NA,TRBV5-1,ASSLVGRAETQY
TRBJ2-1,once,TRBV30,AWRPGTGVNEQF
TRBJ1-1,NA,TRBV20-1,SARADSEAF
TRBJ2-7,few,TRBV4-3,ASSQEPGLKYEQY
TRBJ2-5,NA,TRBV6-5,ASSYSGTGGLAQY
TRBJ1-5,NA,TRBV11-2,ASSRFEGDQPQH
TRBJ2-3,NA,TRBV6-6,ASSVYRDRAPDTQY
TRBJ1-6,NA,TRBV5-1,ASSLPTGSGSPLH
TRBJ2-3,NA,TRBV5-1,ASSLGTSTDTQY
TRBJ2-7,NA,TRBV5-1,ASSPRADSYEQY
TRBJ2-1,NA,TRBV27,ASSPQRGGHDEQF
TRBJ2-7,NA,TRBV30,AWSLGLAGLREQY
TRBJ2-2,few,TRBV15,ATSSRDSPNTGELF